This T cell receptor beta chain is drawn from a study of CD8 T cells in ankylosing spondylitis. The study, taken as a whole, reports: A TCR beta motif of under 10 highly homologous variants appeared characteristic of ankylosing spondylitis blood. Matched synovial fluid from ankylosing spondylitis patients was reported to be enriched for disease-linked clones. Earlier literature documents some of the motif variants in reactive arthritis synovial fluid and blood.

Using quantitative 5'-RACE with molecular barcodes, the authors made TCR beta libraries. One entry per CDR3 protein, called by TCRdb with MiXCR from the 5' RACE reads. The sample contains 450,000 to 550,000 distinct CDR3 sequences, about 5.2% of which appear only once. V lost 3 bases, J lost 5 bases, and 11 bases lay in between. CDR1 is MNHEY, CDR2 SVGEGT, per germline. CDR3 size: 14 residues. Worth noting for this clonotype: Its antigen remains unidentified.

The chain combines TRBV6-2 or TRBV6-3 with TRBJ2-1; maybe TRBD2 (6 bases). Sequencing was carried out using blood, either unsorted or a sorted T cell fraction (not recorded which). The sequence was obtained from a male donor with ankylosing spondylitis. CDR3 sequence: CASSYPSVDNEQFF. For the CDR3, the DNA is TGTGCCAGCAGTTATCCTAGCGTAGACAATGAGCAGTTCTTC.